The clone carrying this T cell receptor (beta chain) has a count of ten or more. Its specificity is unknown. There were TCR beta CDR3 regions amplified from RNA transcripts. Researchers ran a first-round RT-PCR on the TCR CDR3 using the HTBI primer set. One entry per CDR3 protein, called by TCRdb with MiXCR from the multiplex PCR reads. The sample includes 450,000 to 650,000 distinct CDR3 sequences, approximately 15% of them seen just once. The CDR3 is made up of 16 amino acids. Germline assignment: CDR1 MNHNS and CDR2 SASEGT. The V end was cut by 5 bases, the J end by 2 bases, with 19 bases between. Clinical symptoms, serum thyroxine and TRAb, thyroid ultrasound and orbital computed tomography together formed the diagnostic basis. This record comes from a study of T cells in Graves' hyperthyroidism and ophthalmopathy. The study's findings and limits: Most expanded thyroid clonotypes above 0.001 also appeared in blood.

Sequencing was done on a sample of blood. This sequence joins TRBV6-1 and TRBJ2-7; tentatively, D is TRBD1 or TRBD2 (5 bases each). The receptor's source is a woman in her late teens or twenties with Graves' ophthalmopathy. The CDR3 is CASSWAGTADAYEQYF. The CDR3 DNA reads TGTGCCAGCAGTTGGGCCGGGACGGCTGATGCCTACGAGCAGTACTTC.